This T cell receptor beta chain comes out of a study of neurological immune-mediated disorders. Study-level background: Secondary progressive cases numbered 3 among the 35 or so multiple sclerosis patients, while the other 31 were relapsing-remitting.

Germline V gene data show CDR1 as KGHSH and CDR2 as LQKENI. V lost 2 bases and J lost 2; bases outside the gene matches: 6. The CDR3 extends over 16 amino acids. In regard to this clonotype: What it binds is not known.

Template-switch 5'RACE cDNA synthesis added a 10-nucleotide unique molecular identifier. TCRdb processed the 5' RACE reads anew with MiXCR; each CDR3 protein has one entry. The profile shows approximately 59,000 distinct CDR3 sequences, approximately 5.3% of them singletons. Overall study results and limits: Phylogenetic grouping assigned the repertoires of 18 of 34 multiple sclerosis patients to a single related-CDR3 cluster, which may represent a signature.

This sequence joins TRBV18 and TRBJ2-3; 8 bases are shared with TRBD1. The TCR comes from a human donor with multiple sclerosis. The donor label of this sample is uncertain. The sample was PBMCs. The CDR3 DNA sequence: TGTGCCAGCTCACCATCGAGGACAGGGCTCACAGATACGCAGTATTTT. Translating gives CASSPSRTGLTDTQYF. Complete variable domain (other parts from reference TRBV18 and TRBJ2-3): NAGVMQNPRHLVRRRGQEARLRCSPMKGHSHVYWYRQLPEEGLKFMVYLQKENIIDESGMPKERFSAEFPKEGPSILRIQQVVRGDSAAYFCASSPSRTGLTDTQYFGPGTRLTVL.